This TCR beta chain comes out of a study of shared clonotypes between healthy human individuals. General study findings and limits: Sharing of clonotypes among donors was expected to vary with sequencing depth. The sole specimen, blood, was sampled, and tissue repertoires likely differ. Unshared clonotypes carried lower generation probabilities than those common to all four donors.

In regard to this clone: The antigen is undetermined.

The CDR3 spans 14 residues. V dropped 5 bases and J dropped 0 bases, with 11 bases sitting between them. The germline V gene encodes CDR1 SGHAT and CDR2 FQNNGV. Naive CD8 cells lacked CD45RO, underwent positive selection for CCR7 and left out terminally differentiated effector memory CD45RA+ cells. The repertoire was sequenced with immunoSEQ multiplex PCR; TCRdb's copy has only in-frame clones and lacks some. In the table there are under 600,000 clones, 95% to 98% of which are singletons. This receptor was identified in a man between 25 and 39 years old in good health. This chain uses TRBV11-2 with TRBJ2-7, with a possible D match to TRBD2 (5 bases). The sequenced sample was naive CD8+ T cells sorted from blood. The CDR3 nucleotides are TGTGCCAGCAGCCCGGGAACTGACTCCTACGAGCAGTACTTC. Protein product: CASSPGTDSYEQYF.